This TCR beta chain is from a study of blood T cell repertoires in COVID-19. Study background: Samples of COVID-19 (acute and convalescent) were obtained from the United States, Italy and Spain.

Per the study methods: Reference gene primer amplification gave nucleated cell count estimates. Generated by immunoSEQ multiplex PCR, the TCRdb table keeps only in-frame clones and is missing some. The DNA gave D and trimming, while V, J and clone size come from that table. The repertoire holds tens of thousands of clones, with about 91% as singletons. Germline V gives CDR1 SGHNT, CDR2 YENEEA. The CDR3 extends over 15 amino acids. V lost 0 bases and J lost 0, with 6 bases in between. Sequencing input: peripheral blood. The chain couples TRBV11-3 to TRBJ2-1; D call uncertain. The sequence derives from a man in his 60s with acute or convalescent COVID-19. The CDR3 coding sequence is TGTGCCAGCAGCTTAGATCTGAGCTCCTACAATGAGCAGTTCTTC. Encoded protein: CASSLDLSSYNEQFF.